This T cell receptor (beta chain) emerged from a study of shared clonotypes between healthy human individuals. Measured with immunoSEQ multiplex PCR; TCRdb has only the in-frame clones, and not every one. The table records over a million clones, 96% of them present only once. This CDR3 contains 13 residues. The germline gives CDR1 SQVTM, CDR2 ANQGSEA. The clonotype comes from a man aged 30 to 39 in good health. The V gene is TRBV29-1, the J gene TRBJ2-5; tentatively, D is TRBD1 or TRBD2 (5 bases each). Material for sequencing was naive CD4+ T cells sorted from blood. Subset meaning: CD45RA+ positively selected. CDR3 DNA: TGCAACCCGAGGGACGCTTACCAAGAGACCCAGTACTTC. Its protein is CNPRDAYQETQYF.